This T cell receptor beta chain was recorded in a study of T-cell reconstitution after alpha-beta-depleted transplantation in children. Germline V gives CDR1 SEHNR, CDR2 FQNEAQ (reference sequence). V was trimmed by 2 bases and J by 4 bases, leaving 21 bases between them. CDR3 length: 17 residues. Researchers prepared the TCRbeta library using unique molecular identifiers, the study reports. TCRdb ran MiXCR on the PCR reads and lists one entry per CDR3 protein. This table holds hundreds of thousands of distinct CDR3 sequences, 16% found once. This clonotype came up a few times. Its antigen is undetermined. Study-wide findings and caveats: Where alpha-beta T cells came from about two months after transplant was reportedly several hundred expanded graft clones.

This TCR was sampled from a male patient aged 10 to 17 who had a stem cell transplant for acute lymphoblastic leukemia, so the T cells may come from the graft donor. Sample: PBMCs, mostly from graft donor cells, taken 360 days after TCRalphabeta/CD19-depleted stem cell transplant. The chain recombines TRBV7-9 with TRBJ2-7, with D possibly TRBD2 on 6 matching bases. For the CDR3, the DNA is TGTGCCAGCAGCTTACTCCCCGAGACAAGCGGGCCATACGAGCAGTACTTC. It specifies CASSLLPETSGPYEQYF.